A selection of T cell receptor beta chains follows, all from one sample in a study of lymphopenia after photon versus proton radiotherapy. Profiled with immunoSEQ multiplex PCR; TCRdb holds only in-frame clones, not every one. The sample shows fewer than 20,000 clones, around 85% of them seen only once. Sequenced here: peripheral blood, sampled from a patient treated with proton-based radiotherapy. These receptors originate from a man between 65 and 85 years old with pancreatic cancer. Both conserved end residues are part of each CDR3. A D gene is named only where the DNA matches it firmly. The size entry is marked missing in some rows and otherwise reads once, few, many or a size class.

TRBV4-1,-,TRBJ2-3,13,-,CASSQTATDTQYF,TGCGCCAGCAGCCAAACAGCAACAGATACGCAGTATTTT
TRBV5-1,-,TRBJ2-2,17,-,CASSPAGSGRGTGELFF,TGCGCCAGCAGTCCCGCCGGGTCAGGCCGGGGCACCGGGGAGCTGTTTTTT
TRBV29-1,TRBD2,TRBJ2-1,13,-,CSVEGAGVHEQFF,TGCAGCGTTGAAGGGGCGGGAGTCCATGAGCAGTTCTTC
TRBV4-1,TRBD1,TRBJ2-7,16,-,CASSPQRPGTGGEQYF,TGCGCCAGCAGCCCTCAACGCCCCGGGACAGGGGGTGAGCAGTACTTC
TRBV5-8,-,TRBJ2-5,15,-,CASSPAGGIQETQYF,TGTGCCAGCAGCCCTGCAGGGGGGATCCAAGAGACCCAGTACTTC
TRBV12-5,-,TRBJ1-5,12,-,CASGLVDVPQHF,TGTGCTAGTGGTTTGGTAGACGTACCCCAGCATTTT
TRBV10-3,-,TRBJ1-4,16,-,CASSSISGALNEKLFF,TGTGCCAGCAGCTCTATATCAGGGGCCTTGAATGAAAAACTGTTTTTT
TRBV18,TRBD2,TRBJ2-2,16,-,CASSPVLAGETGELFF,TGTGCCAGCTCACCAGTACTAGCGGGAGAGACCGGGGAGCTGTTTTTT
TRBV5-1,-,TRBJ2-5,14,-,CASSLAPGEETQYF,TGCGCCAGCAGCTTGGCCCCAGGGGAAGAGACCCAGTACTTC
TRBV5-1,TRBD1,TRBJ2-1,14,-,CASSLVGRGSGQFF,TGCGCCAGCAGCTTGGTTGGCAGGGGGTCAGGGCAGTTCTTC
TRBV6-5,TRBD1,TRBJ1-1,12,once,CASSRGQTEAFF,TGTGCCAGCAGCAGGGGGCAGACTGAAGCTTTCTTT
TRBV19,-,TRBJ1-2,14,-,CASSPRQEREGYTF,TGTGCCAGTAGTCCCCGACAGGAAAGGGAGGGCTACACCTTC
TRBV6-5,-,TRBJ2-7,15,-,CASSSAGRRPYEQYF,TGTGCCAGCAGTAGCGCGGGGCGGAGACCCTACGAGCAGTACTTC
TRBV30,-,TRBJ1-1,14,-,CAWRQGSLNTEAFF,TGTGCCTGGAGACAGGGATCTTTGAACACTGAAGCTTTCTTT
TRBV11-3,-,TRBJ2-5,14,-,CASSPRDTEETQYF,TGTGCCAGCAGCCCCCGGGACACCGAAGAGACCCAGTACTTC
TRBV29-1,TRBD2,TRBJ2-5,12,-,CSVTHGGETQYF,TGCAGCGTCACCCACGGGGGGGAGACCCAGTACTTC
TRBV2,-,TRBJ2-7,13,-,CASSETYPYEQYF,TGTGCCAGCAGTGAGACATACCCCTACGAGCAGTACTTC
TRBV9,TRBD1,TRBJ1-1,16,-,CASSVGMSGGQGEAFF,TGTGCCAGCAGCGTAGGGATGTCAGGGGGGCAGGGTGAAGCTTTCTTT